The clone carrying this T cell receptor beta chain was picked up one time. Its antigen is as yet unknown. Primers included in the PCR were 60 Vbeta and 13 Jbeta primers. Libraries were prepared by immunoSEQ multiplex PCR; TCRdb keeps only in-frame clonotypes and omits some of them. The table has over 100,000 clones, approximately 76% seen once. The entry originates in a study of cytomegalovirus exposure and HLA in healthy donors. The CDR3 loop spans 13 amino acids. V lost 5 bases to trimming and J lost 1 base, with 6 bases between them. Germline V lookup: CDR1 SGHRS, CDR2 YFSETQ. Study-level findings and limits: Later analysis associated a missense DCLRE1C variant with TCR beta V- and J-gene trimming.

This clonotype was sampled from a woman aged 45-65 years in good health and CMV-seropositive. The sequenced sample was PBMCs. This chain connects TRBV5-1 to TRBJ2-2; D perhaps matches TRBD2 (5 bases). As DNA, the CDR3 is TGCGCCAGCAGTGGGAGGAACACCGGGGAGCTGTTTTTT. It encodes CASSGRNTGELFF.